This T cell receptor (beta chain) emerged from a study of technical replicates of blood from several donors. Assay used: immunoSEQ multiplex PCR; TCRdb lists only in-frame clones, some missing. In the table there are approximately 99,000 clones, roughly 96% of which are singletons. This CDR3 has 11 residues. V was shortened by 2 bases and J by 5 bases, with 4 bases between the two germline ends. Germline values: CDR1 SGHRS, CDR2 YFSETQ. Sequencing was carried out using T cells isolated from PBMCs. This TCR derives from a human donor in good health. V gene TRBV5-1 combines with J gene TRBJ2-5; D gene ambiguous. The CDR3 DNA reads TGCGCCAGCAGCTTTTCGGAGACCCAGTACTTC. It is translated as CASSFSETQYF. Full variable domain (missing parts from reference TRBV5-1 and TRBJ2-5): KAGVTQTPRYLIKTRGQQVTLSCSPISGHRSVSWYQQTPGQGLQFLFEYFSETQRNKGNFPGRFSGRQFSNSRSEMNVSTLELGDSALYLCASSFSETQYFGPGTRLLVL.